These T cell receptor beta chains were read from a single sample in a study of siplizumab effects on memory and regulatory T cells. Profiling relied on immunoSEQ multiplex PCR, and the TCRdb table lists in-frame clones only, not all of them. This table has tens of thousands of clones, 80% to 95% appearing once. Sequencing used CD8+ T cells sorted from blood. The receptors derive from a human donor in good health. Both conserved end residues are part of each CDR3. The order of the fields is J gene, D gene, clone size, V gene, CDR3 DNA, CDR3 protein. The D gene is left open where the match is weak. Size tells how often a clone was seen (once, few, many) or the class of an expanded clone, and some rows leave it out.

J gene: TRBJ1-5
D gene: NA
clone size: NA
V gene: TRBV2
CDR3 DNA: TGTGCCAGCAGTGAAGCGCCGACGGGTCAGCCCCAGCATTTT
CDR3 protein: CASSEAPTGQPQHF

J gene: TRBJ1-1
D gene: TRBD1
clone size: NA
V gene: TRBV18
CDR3 DNA: TGTGCCAGCTCACCTAAGGGGGCGGGATCGAACACTGAAGCTTTCTTT
CDR3 protein: CASSPKGAGSNTEAFF

J gene: TRBJ2-4
D gene: TRBD1
clone size: NA
V gene: TRBV15
CDR3 DNA: TGTGCCACCAGCAGACTTCATATTGGACAGGGGGCTGGCAAAAACATTCAGTACTTC
CDR3 protein: CATSRLHIGQGAGKNIQYF

J gene: TRBJ2-1
D gene: NA
clone size: NA
V gene: TRBV29-1
CDR3 DNA: TGCAGCGTTGATTCGGCTACCCGAAAAATCTTC
CDR3 protein: CSVDSATRKIF

J gene: TRBJ2-1
D gene: TRBD2
clone size: few
V gene: TRBV29-1
CDR3 DNA: TGCAGCGCCGCGGCCAGCGGGAGCAATGAGCAGTTCTTC
CDR3 protein: CSAAASGSNEQFF

J gene: TRBJ1-2
D gene: NA
clone size: NA
V gene: TRBV5-4
CDR3 DNA: TGTGCCAGCAGCTATGACAAAAGTTATGGCTACACCTTC
CDR3 protein: CASSYDKSYGYTF

J gene: TRBJ2-3
D gene: NA
clone size: NA
V gene: TRBV23-1
CDR3 DNA: TGCGCCAGCAGTCAATTAAGGAAAGGGGCGTTTTCCGGAGGCGCAGATACGCAGTATTTT
CDR3 protein: CASSQLRKGAFSGGADTQYF

J gene: TRBJ2-3
D gene: NA
clone size: once
V gene: TRBV6-1
CDR3 DNA: TGTGCCAGCAGTGAAGGCCCGCTGGAAATGGATACGCAGTATTTT
CDR3 protein: CASSEGPLEMDTQYF

J gene: TRBJ2-3
D gene: TRBD2
clone size: NA
V gene: TRBV9
CDR3 DNA: TGTGCCAGCAGCCCTTCCTCCGGGACTAGCGCTAGCACAGATACGCAGTATTTT
CDR3 protein: CASSPSSGTSASTDTQYF

J gene: TRBJ2-3
D gene: TRBD1
clone size: NA
V gene: TRBV7-9
CDR3 DNA: TGTGCCAGCAGCTGGGACAGGGGGATCACAGATACGCAGTATTTT
CDR3 protein: CASSWDRGITDTQYF

J gene: TRBJ1-1
D gene: NA
clone size: NA
V gene: TRBV27
CDR3 DNA: TGTGCCAGCAGTTTCGGGAACACTGAAGCTTTCTTT
CDR3 protein: CASSFGNTEAFF

J gene: TRBJ1-2
D gene: NA
clone size: NA
V gene: TRBV21-1
CDR3 DNA: TGTGCCAGCAGCCCGATGCAGGGAACCTATGGCTACACCTTC
CDR3 protein: CASSPMQGTYGYTF

J gene: TRBJ2-3
D gene: NA
clone size: once
V gene: TRBV4-1
CDR3 DNA: TGCGCCAGCAGCCAAGATTCCGGGACGGGAGTTGTAACAGATACGCAGTATTTT
CDR3 protein: CASSQDSGTGVVTDTQYF

J gene: TRBJ1-2
D gene: TRBD1
clone size: NA
V gene: TRBV5-6
CDR3 DNA: TGTGCCAGCAGCGGGTGGACAGGCCAGGGCTACTATGGCTACACCTTC
CDR3 protein: CASSGWTGQGYYGYTF

J gene: TRBJ1-1
D gene: NA
clone size: NA
V gene: TRBV4-1
CDR3 DNA: TGCGCCAGCAGCTACGGCCCAATGAACACTGAAGCTTTCTTT
CDR3 protein: CASSYGPMNTEAFF

J gene: TRBJ2-2
D gene: TRBD2
clone size: NA
V gene: TRBV15
CDR3 DNA: TGTGCCACGGAGGGACTAGCGAGCACCGGGGAGCTGTTTTTT
CDR3 protein: CATEGLASTGELFF

J gene: TRBJ1-4
D gene: NA
clone size: NA
V gene: TRBV28
CDR3 DNA: TGTGCCAGCAGTCCTCCACAGAACGGGGAAAAACTGTTTTTT
CDR3 protein: CASSPPQNGEKLFF

J gene: TRBJ2-2
D gene: TRBD2
clone size: NA
V gene: TRBV7-9
CDR3 DNA: TGTGCCAGCAGCCGGGAGGCCGGGGAGCTGTTTTTT
CDR3 protein: CASSREAGELFF

J gene: TRBJ2-3
D gene: NA
clone size: NA
V gene: TRBV5-1
CDR3 DNA: TGCGCCAGCAGCTTGCACGTCCGAAGCACAGATACGCAGTATTTT
CDR3 protein: CASSLHVRSTDTQYF

J gene: TRBJ1-5
D gene: NA
clone size: NA
V gene: TRBV27
CDR3 DNA: TGTGCCAGCAGTTTATTGCCGGGCCCCAATCAGCCCCAGCATTTT
CDR3 protein: CASSLLPGPNQPQHF

J gene: TRBJ1-2
D gene: NA
clone size: NA
V gene: TRBV15
CDR3 DNA: TGTGCCACCAGCAGAGATCGGGAGACAGTTCTTGGCTACACCTTC
CDR3 protein: CATSRDRETVLGYTF

J gene: TRBJ2-1
D gene: TRBD2
clone size: NA
V gene: TRBV27
CDR3 DNA: TGTGCCAGCAGAACGAAACTAGCGGATGTCTCCTACAATGAGCAGTTCTTC
CDR3 protein: CASRTKLADVSYNEQFF

J gene: TRBJ2-3
D gene: NA
clone size: NA
V gene: TRBV7-9
CDR3 DNA: TGTGCCAGCAGCCAGGAGGACGGGGGCACAGATACGCAGTATTTT
CDR3 protein: CASSQEDGGTDTQYF

J gene: TRBJ2-5
D gene: TRBD2
clone size: once
V gene: TRBV9
CDR3 DNA: TGTGCCAGCAGCGTTAGCGGGAGTCAAATGGAGACCCAGTACTTC
CDR3 protein: CASSVSGSQMETQYF

J gene: TRBJ2-1
D gene: TRBD2
clone size: NA
V gene: TRBV9
CDR3 DNA: TGTGCCAGCAGCGTAGGACTAGCGGTCTACAATGAGCAGTTCTTC
CDR3 protein: CASSVGLAVYNEQFF

J gene: TRBJ2-3
D gene: TRBD2
clone size: NA
V gene: TRBV28
CDR3 DNA: TGTGCCAGCGGGGTAGCGGGAGACACAGATACGCAGTATTTT
CDR3 protein: CASGVAGDTDTQYF

J gene: TRBJ2-7
D gene: NA
clone size: NA
V gene: TRBV10-3
CDR3 DNA: TGTGCCACGAGAGGACAGTACGAGCAGTACTTC
CDR3 protein: CATRGQYEQYF

J gene: TRBJ2-7
D gene: NA
clone size: NA
V gene: TRBV4-1
CDR3 DNA: TGCGCCAGCAGCCAAGAAGAACGGTACACCTACGAGCAGTACTTC
CDR3 protein: CASSQEERYTYEQYF

J gene: TRBJ2-1
D gene: TRBD2
clone size: NA
V gene: TRBV2
CDR3 DNA: TGTGCCAGCAGTCACGGAGCGGGGCTCCACAATGAGCAGTTCTTC
CDR3 protein: CASSHGAGLHNEQFF

J gene: TRBJ2-5
D gene: TRBD1
clone size: NA
V gene: TRBV30
CDR3 DNA: TGTGCCTGGGGGACAGGTAGTCCCCAAGAGACCCAGTACTTC
CDR3 protein: CAWGTGSPQETQYF

J gene: TRBJ2-1
D gene: TRBD2
clone size: NA
V gene: TRBV9
CDR3 DNA: TGTGCCAGCAGCCCGACAGCTAGCGGGACCTACAATGAGCAGTTCTTC
CDR3 protein: CASSPTASGTYNEQFF

J gene: TRBJ2-1
D gene: NA
clone size: NA
V gene: TRBV5-5
CDR3 DNA: TGTGCCAGCAGCTTTGGCCCGGAGAGTGAGCAGTTCTTC
CDR3 protein: CASSFGPESEQFF

J gene: TRBJ1-6
D gene: TRBD1
clone size: NA
V gene: TRBV7-2
CDR3 DNA: TGTGCCAGCAGCGACACCGGGACAGTAGATTCACCCCTCCACTTT
CDR3 protein: CASSDTGTVDSPLHF

J gene: TRBJ1-1
D gene: NA
clone size: once
V gene: TRBV29-1
CDR3 DNA: TGCAGCGTTGTTGCGGGGTATAACACTGAAGCTTTCTTT
CDR3 protein: CSVVAGYNTEAFF

J gene: TRBJ2-1
D gene: NA
clone size: NA
V gene: TRBV5-1
CDR3 DNA: TGCGCCAGCAGGTCTCTTAGCGGAGCCTACAATGAGCAGTTCTTC
CDR3 protein: CASRSLSGAYNEQFF

J gene: TRBJ2-7
D gene: TRBD2
clone size: NA
V gene: TRBV7-8
CDR3 DNA: TGTGCCAGCAGCTTGACGGGAGGCCCCGGGGAGCAGTACTTC
CDR3 protein: CASSLTGGPGEQYF

J gene: TRBJ2-3
D gene: NA
clone size: NA
V gene: TRBV27
CDR3 DNA: TGTGCCAGCAGTACCAGACTAGACGCAGATACGCAGTATTTT
CDR3 protein: CASSTRLDADTQYF

J gene: TRBJ2-2
D gene: TRBD1
clone size: NA
V gene: TRBV5-1
CDR3 DNA: TGCGCCAGCACCTCGACAGGGGCGAACACCGGGGAGCTGTTTTTT
CDR3 protein: CASTSTGANTGELFF

J gene: TRBJ2-2
D gene: NA
clone size: NA
V gene: TRBV25-1
CDR3 DNA: TGTGCCAGCAGTGAACCTAGCGAGTTCGGCGGGGAGCTGTTTTTT
CDR3 protein: CASSEPSEFGGELFF

J gene: TRBJ2-2
D gene: TRBD1
clone size: NA
V gene: TRBV30
CDR3 DNA: TGTGCCTACCTGGGACAGGGGGCGGCCGGGGAGCTGTTTTTT
CDR3 protein: CAYLGQGAAGELFF

J gene: TRBJ2-7
D gene: TRBD1
clone size: NA
V gene: TRBV18
CDR3 DNA: TGTGCCAGCTCACCACCGTTAAGGGACAGGGAAAACTACGAGCAGTACTTC
CDR3 protein: CASSPPLRDRENYEQYF

J gene: TRBJ2-7
D gene: TRBD1
clone size: NA
V gene: TRBV27
CDR3 DNA: TGTGCCAGCAGTTTATTTTGGGACAGGGGCTACGAGCAGTACTTC
CDR3 protein: CASSLFWDRGYEQYF

J gene: TRBJ1-5
D gene: NA
clone size: NA
V gene: TRBV28
CDR3 DNA: TGTGCCAGCAGTACGATGGGGAGCAATCAGCCCCAGCATTTT
CDR3 protein: CASSTMGSNQPQHF

J gene: TRBJ2-3
D gene: NA
clone size: NA
V gene: TRBV9
CDR3 DNA: TGTGCCAGCAGCACGCGACAGTCTGGCACAGATACGCAGTATTTT
CDR3 protein: CASSTRQSGTDTQYF

J gene: TRBJ1-1
D gene: TRBD1
clone size: NA
V gene: TRBV7-2
CDR3 DNA: TGTGCCAGCAGCTCAGTCCCCCAGGGGGTCCGACCTGAAGCTTTCTTT
CDR3 protein: CASSSVPQGVRPEAFF

J gene: TRBJ2-1
D gene: NA
clone size: NA
V gene: TRBV7-3
CDR3 DNA: TGTGCCAGCAGCCATTCATCGCTAGTTGGGCCCTACAATGAGCAGTTCTTC
CDR3 protein: CASSHSSLVGPYNEQFF

J gene: TRBJ2-3
D gene: NA
clone size: NA
V gene: TRBV9
CDR3 DNA: TGTGCCAGCAGCGGAGGAGGGGTGACAGGGCGGGCTAGCACAGATACGCAGTATTTT
CDR3 protein: CASSGGGVTGRASTDTQYF

J gene: TRBJ2-1
D gene: TRBD1
clone size: NA
V gene: TRBV18
CDR3 DNA: TGTGCCAGCTCACCGTCCGGGACAGCCTCCTACAATGAGCAGTTCTTC
CDR3 protein: CASSPSGTASYNEQFF

J gene: TRBJ1-5
D gene: NA
clone size: NA
V gene: TRBV19
CDR3 DNA: TGTGCCAGACTAAGGACGGCCTATAGCAATCAGCCCCAGCATTTT
CDR3 protein: CARLRTAYSNQPQHF

J gene: TRBJ2-2
D gene: NA
clone size: NA
V gene: TRBV6-5
CDR3 DNA: TGTGCCAGCAGTTACTCGATCGACACCGGGGAGCTGTTTTTT
CDR3 protein: CASSYSIDTGELFF

J gene: TRBJ2-3
D gene: TRBD1
clone size: NA
V gene: TRBV7-2
CDR3 DNA: TGTGCCAGCAGGACAGGGTTGGTTGTAGATACGCAGTATTTT
CDR3 protein: CASRTGLVVDTQYF

J gene: TRBJ2-1
D gene: NA
clone size: NA
V gene: TRBV6-5
CDR3 DNA: TGTGCCAGCAGTTACTCTTCGGACAGTTCCTACAATGAGCAGTTCTTC
CDR3 protein: CASSYSSDSSYNEQFF

J gene: TRBJ2-1
D gene: NA
clone size: NA
V gene: TRBV10-3
CDR3 DNA: TGTGCCATCAGTGAGTCGAGCCTAACGCACAATGAGCAGTTCTTC
CDR3 protein: CAISESSLTHNEQFF